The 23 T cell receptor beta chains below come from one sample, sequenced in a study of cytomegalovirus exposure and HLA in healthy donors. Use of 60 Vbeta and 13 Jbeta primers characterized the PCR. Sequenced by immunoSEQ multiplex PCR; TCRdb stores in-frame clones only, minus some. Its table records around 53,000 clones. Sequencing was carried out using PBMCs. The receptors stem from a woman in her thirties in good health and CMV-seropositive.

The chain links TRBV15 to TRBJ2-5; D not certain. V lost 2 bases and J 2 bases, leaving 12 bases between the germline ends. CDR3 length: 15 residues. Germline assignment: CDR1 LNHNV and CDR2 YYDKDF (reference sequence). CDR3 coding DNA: TGTGCCACCAGCAGACAGGCCCAACCTCAAGAGACCCAGTACTTC. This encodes CATSRQAQPQETQYF.

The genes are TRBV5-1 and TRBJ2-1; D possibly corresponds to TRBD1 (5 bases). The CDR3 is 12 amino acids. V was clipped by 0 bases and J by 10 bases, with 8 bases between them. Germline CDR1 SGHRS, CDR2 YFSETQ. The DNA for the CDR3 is TGCGCCAGCAGCTTGGAAGGACACGAGCAGTTCTTC. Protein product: CASSLEGHEQFF.

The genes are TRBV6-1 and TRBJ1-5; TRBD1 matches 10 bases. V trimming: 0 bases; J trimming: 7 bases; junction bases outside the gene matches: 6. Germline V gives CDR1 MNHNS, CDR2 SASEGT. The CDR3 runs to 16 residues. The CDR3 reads CASSEALTGGRQPQHF. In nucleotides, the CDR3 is TGTGCCAGCAGTGAAGCATTGACAGGGGGCAGGCAGCCCCAGCATTTT.

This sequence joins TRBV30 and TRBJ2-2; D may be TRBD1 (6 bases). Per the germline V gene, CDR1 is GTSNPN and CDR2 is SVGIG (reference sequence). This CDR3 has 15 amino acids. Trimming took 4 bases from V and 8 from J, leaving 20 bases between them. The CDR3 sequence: CAWTISGTLGGELFF. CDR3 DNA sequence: TGTGCCTGGACCATTTCCGGGACATTAGGTGGGGAGCTGTTTTTT.

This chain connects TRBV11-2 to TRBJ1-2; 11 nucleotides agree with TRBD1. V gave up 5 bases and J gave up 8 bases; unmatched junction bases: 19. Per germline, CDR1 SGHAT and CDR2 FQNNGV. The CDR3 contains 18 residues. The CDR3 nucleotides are TGTGCCAGCAGCCCTCGGACAGGGGGCGTCGGTCGCCTATTCGGCTACACCTTC. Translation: CASSPRTGGVGRLFGYTF.

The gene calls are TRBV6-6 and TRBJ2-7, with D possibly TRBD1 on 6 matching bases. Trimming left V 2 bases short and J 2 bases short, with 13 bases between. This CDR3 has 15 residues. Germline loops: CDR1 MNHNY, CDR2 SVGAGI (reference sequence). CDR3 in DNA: TGTGCCAGCAGTTACCCCCAGGGGAGCGCCTACGAGCAGTACTTC. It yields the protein CASSYPQGSAYEQYF.

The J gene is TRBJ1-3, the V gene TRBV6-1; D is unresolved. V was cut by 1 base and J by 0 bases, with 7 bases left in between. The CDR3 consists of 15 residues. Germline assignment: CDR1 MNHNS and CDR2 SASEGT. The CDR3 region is CASSEDPSSGNTIYF. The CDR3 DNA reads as TGTGCCAGCAGTGAAGACCCGAGCTCTGGAAACACCATATATTTT.

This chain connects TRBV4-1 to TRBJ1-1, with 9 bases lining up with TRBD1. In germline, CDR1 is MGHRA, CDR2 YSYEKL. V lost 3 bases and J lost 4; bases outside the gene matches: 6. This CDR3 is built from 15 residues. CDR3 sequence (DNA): TGCGCCAGCAGCCACCCTTTGACAGGGGGCACTGAAGCTTTCTTT. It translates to CASSHPLTGGTEAFF.

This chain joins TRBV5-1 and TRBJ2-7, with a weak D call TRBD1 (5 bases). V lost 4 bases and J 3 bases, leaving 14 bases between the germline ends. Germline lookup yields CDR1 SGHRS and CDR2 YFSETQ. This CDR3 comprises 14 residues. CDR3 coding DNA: TGCGCCAGCAGCCCTAGACAGTCCTACTACGAGCAGTACTTC. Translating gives CASSPRQSYYEQYF.

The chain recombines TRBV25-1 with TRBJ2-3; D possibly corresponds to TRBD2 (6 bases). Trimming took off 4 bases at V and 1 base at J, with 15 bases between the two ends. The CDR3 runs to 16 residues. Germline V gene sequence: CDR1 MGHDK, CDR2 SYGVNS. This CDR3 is CASSAPRGLGTDTQYF. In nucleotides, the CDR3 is TGTGCCAGCAGTGCTCCCCGGGGGTTAGGCACAGATACGCAGTATTTT.

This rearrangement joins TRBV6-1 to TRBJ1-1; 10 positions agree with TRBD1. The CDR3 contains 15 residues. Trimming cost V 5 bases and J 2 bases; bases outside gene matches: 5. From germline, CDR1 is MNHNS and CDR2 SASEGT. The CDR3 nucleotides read TGTGCCAGCAGTTTTCGGACAGGGGGAAACACTGAAGCTTTCTTT. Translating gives CASSFRTGGNTEAFF.

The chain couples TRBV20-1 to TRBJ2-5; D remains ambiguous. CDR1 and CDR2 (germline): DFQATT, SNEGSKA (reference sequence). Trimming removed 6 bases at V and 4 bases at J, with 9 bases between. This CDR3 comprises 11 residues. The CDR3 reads CSALKSETQYF. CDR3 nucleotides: TGCAGTGCCCTAAAGTCAGAGACCCAGTACTTC.

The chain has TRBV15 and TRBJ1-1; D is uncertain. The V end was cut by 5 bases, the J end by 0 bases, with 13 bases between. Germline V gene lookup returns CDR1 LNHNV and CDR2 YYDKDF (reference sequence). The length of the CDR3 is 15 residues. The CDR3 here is CATSDSGLMNTEAFF. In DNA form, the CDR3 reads TGTGCCACCAGCGATTCAGGACTGATGAACACTGAAGCTTTCTTT. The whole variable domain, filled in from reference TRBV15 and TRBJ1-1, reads DAMVIQNPRYQVTQFGKPVTLSCSQTLNHNVMYWYQQKSSQAPKLLFHYYDKDFNNEADTPDNFQSRRPNTSFCFLDIRSPGLGDTAMYLCATSDSGLMNTEAFFGQGTRLTVV.

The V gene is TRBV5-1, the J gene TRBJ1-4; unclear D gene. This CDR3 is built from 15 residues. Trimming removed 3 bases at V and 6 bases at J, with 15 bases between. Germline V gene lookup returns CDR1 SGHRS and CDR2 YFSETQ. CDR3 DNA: TGCGCCAGCAGCTCCGATGGGAGGGTGGATGAAAAACTGTTTTTT. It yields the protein CASSSDGRVDEKLFF.

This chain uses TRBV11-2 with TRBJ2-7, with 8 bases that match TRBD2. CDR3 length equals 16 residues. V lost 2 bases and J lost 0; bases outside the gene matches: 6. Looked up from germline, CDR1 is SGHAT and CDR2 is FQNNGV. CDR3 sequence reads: CASSLTQGTSSYEQYF. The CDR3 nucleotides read TGTGCCAGCAGCTTAACTCAGGGGACTAGCTCCTACGAGCAGTACTTC.

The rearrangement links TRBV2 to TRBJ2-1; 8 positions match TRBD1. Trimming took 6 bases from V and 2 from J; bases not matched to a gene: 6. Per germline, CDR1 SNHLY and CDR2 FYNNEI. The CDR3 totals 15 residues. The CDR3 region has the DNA TGTGCCAGCAGCGTAACAGGGGGTACCTACAATGAGCAGTTCTTC. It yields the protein CASSVTGGTYNEQFF.

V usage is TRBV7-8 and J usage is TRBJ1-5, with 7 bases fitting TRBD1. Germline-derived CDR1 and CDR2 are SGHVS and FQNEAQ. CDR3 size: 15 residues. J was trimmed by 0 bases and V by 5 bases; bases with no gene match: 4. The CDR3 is CASSGQDYSNQPQHF. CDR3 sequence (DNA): TGTGCCAGCAGCGGACAGGATTATAGCAATCAGCCCCAGCATTTT.

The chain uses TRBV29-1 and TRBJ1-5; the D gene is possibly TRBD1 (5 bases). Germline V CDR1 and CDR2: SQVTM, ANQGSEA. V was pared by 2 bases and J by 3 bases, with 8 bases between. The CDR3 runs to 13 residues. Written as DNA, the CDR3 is TGCAGCGTTGAAACGGGGGACAATCAGCCCCAGCATTTT. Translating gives CSVETGDNQPQHF.

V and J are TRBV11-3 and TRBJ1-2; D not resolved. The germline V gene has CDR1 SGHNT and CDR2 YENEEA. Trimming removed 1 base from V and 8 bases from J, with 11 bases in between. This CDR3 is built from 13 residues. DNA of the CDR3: TGTGCCAGCAGCTTAGCGACAAAAAGGGGCTACACCTTC. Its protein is CASSLATKRGYTF.

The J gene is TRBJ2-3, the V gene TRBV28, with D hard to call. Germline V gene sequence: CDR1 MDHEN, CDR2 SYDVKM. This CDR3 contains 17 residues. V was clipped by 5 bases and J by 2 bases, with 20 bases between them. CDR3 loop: CASSNIGSNGYTDTQYF. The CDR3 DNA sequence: TGTGCCAGCAGTAACATTGGGTCAAACGGGTACACAGATACGCAGTATTTT.

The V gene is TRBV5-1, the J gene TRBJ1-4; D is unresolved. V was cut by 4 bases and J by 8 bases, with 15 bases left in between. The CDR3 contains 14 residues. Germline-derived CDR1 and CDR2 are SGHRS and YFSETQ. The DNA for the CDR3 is TGCGCCAGCAGCCCTGAGGAGTCCGCAGAAAAACTGTTTTTT. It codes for CASSPEESAEKLFF.

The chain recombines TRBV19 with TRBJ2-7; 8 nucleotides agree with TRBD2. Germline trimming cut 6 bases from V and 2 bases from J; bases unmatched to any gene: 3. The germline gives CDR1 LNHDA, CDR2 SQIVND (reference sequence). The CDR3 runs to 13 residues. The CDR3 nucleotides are TGTGCCAGTAGCAGCGGGGGACCCTACGAGCAGTACTTC. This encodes CASSSGGPYEQYF.

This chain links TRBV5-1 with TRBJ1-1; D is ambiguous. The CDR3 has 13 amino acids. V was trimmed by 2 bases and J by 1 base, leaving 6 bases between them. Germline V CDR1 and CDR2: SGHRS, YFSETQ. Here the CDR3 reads CASSFNRNTEAFF. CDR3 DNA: TGCGCCAGCAGCTTCAACAGGAACACTGAAGCTTTCTTT.